This is a list of T cell receptor delta chains from one sample in a study of Vδ1+ human thymocytes. TCRdb fed the multiplex PCR reads to CATT. The sample consists of more than 25,000 delta-chain clones, approximately 7% of them appearing once. The sequencing sample was made of Vdelta1+ gamma-delta thymocytes from the thymus. These receptors were obtained from a girl under two years old who had congenital heart surgery. Both conserved end residues are part of each CDR3. The order of the fields is D gene, clone size, V gene, J gene, CDR3 protein, CDR3 DNA. D genes are given only for firm matches. Expanded clones get a size class; other rows say once, few or many, or leave the size out.

d_gene: TRDD3; abundance: -; v_gene: TRDV1; j_gene: TRDJ1; CDR3aa: CALGETYYWGICLTDKLIF; CDR3nt: TGTGCTCTTGGGGAAACCTATTACTGGGGGATATGTTTAACCGATAAACTCATCTTT
d_gene: -; abundance: few; v_gene: TRDV1; j_gene: TRDJ1; CDR3aa: CALGELGHLPGRPTKYTDKLIF; CDR3nt: TGTGCTCTTGGGGAACTAGGTCACCTTCCGGGGCGTCCTACCAAGTACACCGATAAACTCATCTTT
d_gene: TRDD3; abundance: -; v_gene: TRDV1; j_gene: TRDJ1; CDR3aa: CAPGELWAFPVTGGWRGTDKLIF; CDR3nt: TGTGCTCCTGGGGAACTATGGGCCTTCCCTGTTACTGGGGGATGGCGGGGCACCGATAAACTCATCTTT
d_gene: -; abundance: few; v_gene: TRDV1; j_gene: TRDJ1; CDR3aa: CALGAYEDTDKLIF; CDR3nt: TGTGCTCTTGGGGCCTACGAGGATACCGATAAACTCATCTTT
d_gene: TRDD3; abundance: few; v_gene: TRDV1; j_gene: TRDJ1; CDR3aa: CALGELGQLGVTPPYTDKLTF; CDR3nt: TGTGCTCTTGGGGAACTTGGTCAACTGGGGGTGACTCCACCGTACACCGATAAACTCACCTTT
d_gene: TRDD3; abundance: medium-sized; v_gene: TRDV2; j_gene: TRDJ1; CDR3aa: CACLYWGMTDKLIF; CDR3nt: TGTGCCTGCTTGTACTGGGGGATGACCGATAAACTCATCTTT
d_gene: TRDD3; abundance: medium-sized; v_gene: TRDV2; j_gene: TRDJ1; CDR3aa: CACDTNRTGGYCYTDKLIF; CDR3nt: TGTGCCTGTGACACCAACCGTACTGGGGGATACTGCTATACCGATAAACTCATCTTT
d_gene: TRDD3; abundance: few; v_gene: TRDV1; j_gene: TRDJ1; CDR3aa: CALGGDFLHTVRLGDYTDKLIF; CDR3nt: TGTGCTCTTGGGGGTGATTTCCTACACACCGTGAGACTGGGGGATTACACCGATAAACTCATCTTT
d_gene: TRDD2; abundance: few; v_gene: TRDV1; j_gene: TRDJ1; CDR3aa: CALGSASYGVGLGLYHTDKLIF; CDR3nt: TGTGCTCTTGGGAGCGCTTCCTACGGGGTCGGACTGGGCCTTTATCACACCGATAAACTCATCTTT
d_gene: TRDD2; abundance: few; v_gene: TRDV1; j_gene: TRDJ1; CDR3aa: CALGEPTSYEHWIYTDKLIF; CDR3nt: TGTGCTCTTGGGGAACCCACTTCCTACGAGCACTGGATTTACACCGATAAACTCATCTTT
d_gene: TRDD2; abundance: few; v_gene: TRDV1; j_gene: TRDJ1; CDR3aa: CALGDLDAFLRSTSYTDKLIF; CDR3nt: TGTGCTCTTGGGGACCTCGACGCCTTCCTACGTTCGACCTCGTACACCGATAAACTCATCTTT
d_gene: -; abundance: few; v_gene: TRDV1; j_gene: TRDJ1; CDR3aa: CALGGLGTLDKLIF; CDR3nt: TGTGCTCTTGGGGGCCTCGGGACCCTCGATAAACTCATCTTT
d_gene: TRDD3; abundance: few; v_gene: TRAV29/DV5; j_gene: TRDJ1; CDR3aa: CAASANVGGIRNTDKLIF; CDR3nt: TGTGCAGCAAGCGCGAATGTGGGGGGGATACGAAACACCGATAAACTCATCTTT
d_gene: -; abundance: few; v_gene: TRDV1; j_gene: TRDJ1; CDR3aa: CALGELRHQPRLHKLIF; CDR3nt: TGTGCTCTTGGGGAACTCCGTCATCAACCGCGCCTTCATAAACTCATCTTT
d_gene: TRDD3; abundance: few; v_gene: TRDV1; j_gene: TRDJ1; CDR3aa: CALGEHWGGGYEHLYTDKLIF; CDR3nt: TGTGCTCTTGGGGAACATTGGGGTGGGGGATACGAGCACCTGTACACCGATAAACTCATCTTT
d_gene: TRDD3; abundance: -; v_gene: TRDV1; j_gene: TRDJ1; CDR3aa: CALGLGLPAKYWGIRVRKLIF; CDR3nt: TGTGCTCTTGGGTTAGGCCTTCCTGCGAAGTACTGGGGGATACGCGTTCGGAAACTCATCTTT
d_gene: -; abundance: -; v_gene: TRDV1; j_gene: TRDJ1; CDR3aa: CALADPGDYTDKLIF; CDR3nt: TGTGCTCTTGCGGACCCGGGGGACTACACCGATAAACTCATCTTT
d_gene: -; abundance: -; v_gene: TRDV1; j_gene: TRDJ1; CDR3aa: CALGELDLPTSLESLADHPYTDKLIF; CDR3nt: TGTGCTCTTGGGGAACTAGATTTACCTACTAGCCTTGAATCCCTTGCCGACCATCCATACACCGATAAACTCATCTTT
d_gene: TRDD3; abundance: few; v_gene: TRDV1; j_gene: TRDJ1; CDR3aa: CALGELLPIWGILREYTDKLIF; CDR3nt: TGTGCTCTTGGGGAACTTCTTCCTATCTGGGGGATCTTGCGAGAGTACACCGATAAACTCATCTTT
d_gene: -; abundance: few; v_gene: TRDV1; j_gene: TRDJ1; CDR3aa: CALGELPLGYTDKLIF; CDR3nt: TGTGCTCTTGGGGAACTGCCCCTAGGGTACACCGATAAACTCATCTTT
d_gene: TRDD3; abundance: few; v_gene: TRDV2; j_gene: TRDJ1; CDR3aa: CACVLTGGLAYTDKLIF; CDR3nt: TGTGCCTGTGTCCTCACTGGGGGCCTAGCGTACACCGATAAACTCATCTTT
d_gene: -; abundance: -; v_gene: TRDV1; j_gene: TRDJ1; CDR3aa: CALGTSLRPIFDTDKLIF; CDR3nt: TGTGCTCTTGGGACCTCACTTCGGCCCATTTTCGACACCGATAAACTCATCTTT
d_gene: -; abundance: -; v_gene: TRDV1; j_gene: TRDJ1; CDR3aa: CALGERVGDPYTDKLIF; CDR3nt: TGTGCTCTTGGGGAACGAGTTGGGGACCCGTACACCGATAAACTCATCTTT
d_gene: TRDD3; abundance: -; v_gene: TRDV1; j_gene: TRDJ1; CDR3aa: CALGEHGALYLGGSYTDKLIF; CDR3nt: TGTGCTCTTGGGGAACATGGGGCCCTCTACCTGGGGGGGTCGTACACCGATAAACTCATCTTT
d_gene: TRDD3; abundance: -; v_gene: TRDV1; j_gene: TRDJ1; CDR3aa: CALGELSYMGDTVRPYADKLIF; CDR3nt: TGTGCTCTTGGGGAACTTAGCTATATGGGGGATACAGTAAGACCGTACGCCGATAAACTCATCTTT
d_gene: TRDD3; abundance: few; v_gene: TRDV1; j_gene: TRDJ1; CDR3aa: CALGEPLLGWGIPRTDKLIF; CDR3nt: TGTGCTCTTGGGGAACCACTCCTAGGCTGGGGGATACCACGCACCGATAAACTCATCTTT
d_gene: -; abundance: -; v_gene: TRDV1; j_gene: TRDJ1; CDR3aa: CALGERLKERGDTDKLIF; CDR3nt: TGTGCTCTTGGGGAAAGGTTAAAAGAACGGGGGGACACCGATAAACTCATCTTT
d_gene: TRDD3; abundance: -; v_gene: TRDV1; j_gene: TRDJ1; CDR3aa: CALGECFGLGALYTDKLIF; CDR3nt: TGTGCTCTTGGGGAATGTTTTGGACTGGGGGCTTTGTACACCGATAAACTCATCTTT
d_gene: TRDD3; abundance: few; v_gene: TRDV1; j_gene: TRDJ1; CDR3aa: CALGELSSWGIRVHKLIF; CDR3nt: TGTGCTCTTGGGGAACTTTCCTCCTGGGGGATACGGGTCCATAAACTCATCTTT
d_gene: TRDD3; abundance: -; v_gene: TRDV1; j_gene: TRDJ1; CDR3aa: CALGGPKSGWGTTDKLIF; CDR3nt: TGTGCTCTTGGGGGACCGAAAAGTGGCTGGGGGACTACCGATAAGCTCATCTTT
d_gene: TRDD3; abundance: -; v_gene: TRDV1; j_gene: TRDJ1; CDR3aa: CALGEPRFPRTNWGILWTLIF; CDR3nt: TGTGCTCTTGGGGAACCCCGATTCCCACGCACTAACTGGGGGATACTGTGGACCCTCATCTTT
d_gene: TRDD3; abundance: few; v_gene: TRDV1; j_gene: TRDJ1; CDR3aa: CALGDSKGLGDTTDKLIF; CDR3nt: TGTGCTCTTGGGGACTCTAAAGGTCTGGGGGATACCACCGATAAACTCATCTTT
d_gene: TRDD3; abundance: -; v_gene: TRDV1; j_gene: TRDJ1; CDR3aa: CALGDSQSPTRPLGWGIPAVYTDKLIF; CDR3nt: TGTGCTCTTGGGGACTCCCAGTCTCCTACACGCCCTTTGGGTTGGGGGATACCCGCCGTGTACACCGATAAACTCATCTTT
d_gene: -; abundance: few; v_gene: TRDV1; j_gene: TRDJ1; CDR3aa: CALGECFTPLPTGWGIVKELIF; CDR3nt: TGTGCTCTTGGGGAATGCTTTACCCCGCTTCCTACGGGGTGGGGGATAGTAAAGGAACTCATCTTT
d_gene: TRDD2; abundance: few; v_gene: TRDV1; j_gene: TRDJ1; CDR3aa: CALGDPRPSYVLGSFRYTDKLIF; CDR3nt: TGTGCTCTTGGGGACCCTAGGCCTTCCTACGTCTTGGGGTCGTTTCGGTACACCGATAAACTCATCTTT
d_gene: -; abundance: medium-sized; v_gene: TRDV2; j_gene: TRDJ1; CDR3aa: CACDTELPRVSGSLYTDKLIF; CDR3nt: TGTGCCTGTGACACCGAGCTCCCCCGTGTGTCTGGTTCACTGTACACCGATAAACTCATCTTT
d_gene: TRDD3; abundance: few; v_gene: TRDV1; j_gene: TRDJ1; CDR3aa: CALGEPDLRGIRVRADKLIF; CDR3nt: TGTGCTCTTGGGGAACCCGACCTACGGGGGATACGGGTGCGGGCCGATAAACTCATCTTT
d_gene: TRDD3; abundance: -; v_gene: TRDV1; j_gene: TRDJ1; CDR3aa: CALGEPSRRVLGDTVTDKLIF; CDR3nt: TGTGCTCTTGGGGAACCTTCCAGACGCGTACTGGGGGATACGGTCACCGATAAACTCATCTTT
d_gene: TRDD3; abundance: -; v_gene: TRDV1; j_gene: TRDJ1; CDR3aa: CALGTTFLPVGGYSQRPGKLIF; CDR3nt: TGTGCTCTTGGGACTACCTTCCTTCCAGTTGGGGGATACAGCCAGCGGCCCGGTAAACTCATCTTT
d_gene: TRDD3; abundance: few; v_gene: TRDV1; j_gene: TRDJ1; CDR3aa: CALGKELRTNPGGSTDKLIF; CDR3nt: TGTGCTCTTGGGAAAGAACTCCGGACTAACCCTGGGGGAAGCACCGATAAACTCATCTTT
d_gene: -; abundance: -; v_gene: TRDV1; j_gene: TRDJ1; CDR3aa: CALGEHPTRGWPGLSTDKLIF; CDR3nt: TGTGCTCTTGGGGAACACCCCACCCGCGGCTGGCCGGGATTGAGTACCGATAAACTCATCTTT
d_gene: -; abundance: few; v_gene: TRDV1; j_gene: TRDJ1; CDR3aa: CALGASVKADKLIF; CDR3nt: TGTGCTCTTGGGGCCTCTGTTAAGGCCGATAAACTCATCTTT
d_gene: TRDD3; abundance: -; v_gene: TRDV1; j_gene: TRDJ2; CDR3aa: CALGEGFPTSLLGDTISTLTAQLFF; CDR3nt: TGTGCTCTTGGGGAAGGATTCCCCACCTCATTACTGGGGGATACTATTTCCACTTTGACAGCACAACTCTTCTTT
d_gene: -; abundance: -; v_gene: TRDV1; j_gene: TRDJ1; CDR3aa: CALGEAPGGFGGAIEYTDKLIF; CDR3nt: TGTGCTCTTGGAGAGGCCCCGGGGGGTTTTGGGGGTGCTATAGAGTACACCGATAAACTCATCTTT
d_gene: -; abundance: -; v_gene: TRDV1; j_gene: TRDJ1; CDR3aa: CALGENVHSPMIEYPDKLIF; CDR3nt: TGTGCTCTTGGGGAAAACGTTCATTCCCCCATGATAGAATACCCCGATAAACTCATCTTT
d_gene: TRDD3; abundance: -; v_gene: TRDV1; j_gene: TRDJ1; CDR3aa: CALGKGRAGGTDKLIF; CDR3nt: TGTGCTCTTGGGAAAGGAAGGGCTGGGGGAACCGATAAACTCATCTTT
d_gene: TRDD2; abundance: -; v_gene: TRDV1; j_gene: TRDJ1; CDR3aa: CALGMPSYTDKLIF; CDR3nt: TGTGCTCTTGGGATGCCTTCCTACACCGATAAACTCATCTTT
d_gene: TRDD3; abundance: few; v_gene: TRDV1; j_gene: TRDJ1; CDR3aa: CALGELGWGIGTDKLIF; CDR3nt: TGTGCTCTTGGGGAACTCGGCTGGGGGATAGGAACCGATAAACTCATCTTT
d_gene: TRDD3; abundance: -; v_gene: TRDV1; j_gene: TRDJ1; CDR3aa: CALGNGLSRRQEPLGGPPPIDKLIF; CDR3nt: TGTGCTCTTGGGAACGGCCTCTCACGCCGGCAGGAACCACTGGGGGGCCCTCCCCCGATTGATAAACTCATCTTT
d_gene: TRDD3; abundance: -; v_gene: TRDV1; j_gene: TRDJ1; CDR3aa: CALGSNPLFQPYWGMGEDDKLIF; CDR3nt: TGTGCTCTTGGGTCCAACCCCCTCTTCCAGCCGTACTGGGGGATGGGGGAGGACGATAAACTCATCTTT
d_gene: TRDD3; abundance: -; v_gene: TRDV1; j_gene: TRDJ1; CDR3aa: CALGEQGVLRGDIPYTDKLIF; CDR3nt: TGTGCTCTTGGGGAACAAGGAGTACTACGGGGGGATATCCCATACACCGATAAACTCATCTTT
d_gene: TRDD3; abundance: medium-sized; v_gene: TRDV1; j_gene: TRDJ1; CDR3aa: CALGDDGLPTTRTGGYADKLIF; CDR3nt: TGTGCTCTTGGGGATGATGGCCTTCCTACGACGCGTACTGGGGGATACGCGGATAAACTCATCTTT
d_gene: TRDD3; abundance: -; v_gene: TRDV1; j_gene: TRDJ1; CDR3aa: CALGESDFNRGLGDVYTDKLIF; CDR3nt: TGTGCTCTTGGGGAATCGGATTTTAACCGGGGACTGGGGGATGTGTACACCGATAAACTCATCTTT
d_gene: TRDD3; abundance: few; v_gene: TRDV1; j_gene: TRDJ1; CDR3aa: CALGVQRLPDRDTYTDKLIF; CDR3nt: TGTGCTCTTGGGGTTCAACGTCTTCCCGACAGGGATACGTACACCGATAAACTCATCTTT
d_gene: -; abundance: few; v_gene: TRDV1; j_gene: TRDJ1; CDR3aa: CALGEPTSLTGLKLIF; CDR3nt: TGTGCTCTTGGGGAGCCTACCTCCCTTACTGGGCTTAAACTCATCTTT
d_gene: TRDD2; abundance: few; v_gene: TRDV1; j_gene: TRDJ1; CDR3aa: CALGELVLPTLAGNNTDKLIF; CDR3nt: TGTGCTCTTGGGGAACTAGTCCTTCCTACTTTAGCCGGGAATAACACCGATAAACTCATCTTT
d_gene: -; abundance: -; v_gene: TRDV1; j_gene: TRDJ1; CDR3aa: CALGTPFGGGDLGYTDKLIF; CDR3nt: TGTGCTCTTGGGACCCCCTTCGGAGGTGGGGACCTGGGGTACACCGATAAACTCATCTTT